The 7 T cell receptor beta chains listed next were all sequenced from one sample in a study of type 1 and type 2 diabetes patients. Amplification started from genomic DNA. Multiplex PCR with 30 forward and 13 reverse primers amplified the TCR beta CDR3. MiXCR, applied by TCRdb to the multiplex PCR reads, yields one record per CDR3 protein. The sample consists of 250,000 to 300,000 distinct CDR3 sequences, around 47% of them appearing once. Sequencing was performed on peripheral blood mononuclear cells (PBMCs). These receptors all come from a man between 18 and 29 years old with type 2 diabetes.

V and J are TRBV7-3 and TRBJ2-3; D is uncertain. Germline V gene lookup returns CDR1 SGHTA and CDR2 FQGTGA. The CDR3 consists of 15 residues. V shed 5 bases and J shed 1 base, with 13 bases lying between them. CDR3 nucleotides: TGTGCCAGCAGCCTTGGACCTGGGGGCACAGATACGCAGTATTTT. Residues: CASSLGPGGTDTQYF.

The chain employs TRBV12-3 or TRBV12-4 and TRBJ1-5; perhaps TRBD1 as D (5 bases). The CDR3 length is 14 residues. Trimming removed 6 bases from V and 2 bases from J, with 11 bases in between. In nucleotides, the CDR3 is TGTGCCAGCAGCCGTGACAGCCGCAATCAGCCCCAGCATTTT. Its protein is CASSRDSRNQPQHF.

The chain combines TRBV6-5 with TRBJ2-2; D gene ambiguous. Between the trimmed V and J ends, which lost 3 bases and 4 bases, there was a span of 3 bases. This CDR3 region has 12 residues. From germline, CDR1 is MNHEY and CDR2 SVGAGI. For the CDR3, the DNA is TGTGCCAGCAGTTATATCACCGGGGAGCTGTTTTTT. Translation: CASSYITGELFF.

The table lists this clonotype with a few counts. The DNA of the CDR3 is TGTGCCACGGGGGCGAGCGGGACTCAAGAGACCCAGTACTTC. Amino acid sequence: CATGASGTQETQYF. The chain joins TRBV10-3 to TRBJ2-5, with TRBD2 as a possible D gene (7 bases). There are 14 residues in the CDR3. Germline V gene data show CDR1 as ENHRY and CDR2 as SYGVKD. V lost 10 bases and J 2 bases, leaving 17 bases between the germline ends.

The gene calls are TRBV19 and TRBJ2-6; 9 bases match TRBD2. With 6 bases clipped from V and 0 bases from J, the junction kept 9 bases outside the gene matches. This CDR3 is 18 amino acids long. In germline, CDR1 is LNHDA, CDR2 SQIVND (reference sequence). The CDR3, as DNA: TGTGCCAGTAGCCTGATAGCGGGGGTCCTCTCTGGGGCCAACGTCCTGACTTTC. Translation: CASSLIAGVLSGANVLTF.

This clonotype was found once. V is TRBV5-8 and J is TRBJ1-2; D gene uncertain. CDR1 is SGHTS, CDR2 YDEGEE, per germline. The V and J ends lost 10 bases and 4 bases respectively, with 20 bases between them. The CDR3 consists of 14 residues. CDR3: CAPARGRGRYGYTF. DNA for the CDR3: TGTGCCCCAGCGCGAGGACGCGGGCGCTATGGCTACACCTTC.

The chain has TRBV4-1 and TRBJ2-7, with D hard to call. V dropped 4 bases and J dropped 4 bases, with 11 bases sitting between them. The CDR3 is 13 residues long. Germline loops: CDR1 MGHRA, CDR2 YSYEKL. CDR3 bases: TGCGCCAGCAGCCGAGATCTAGGGTACGAGCAGTACTTC. Protein sequence: CASSRDLGYEQYF.